A single sample is the source of the 26 T cell receptor beta chains below, sequenced in a study of shared clonotypes between healthy human individuals. Using immunoSEQ multiplex PCR, the repertoire was profiled, and TCRdb retains in-frame clones only, with some absent. Of over 2 million clones in the sample, less than 95% were seen once. The sequenced sample was naive CD4+ T cells from PBMCs. Subset here: CD45RA+ positively selected. Source of these receptors: a man younger than 35 in good health. Some clones in this sample may be carry-over from other donors' samples.

The chain links TRBV5-1 to TRBJ2-3, with 12 positions matching TRBD2. The CDR3 spans 15 residues. Per germline, CDR1 SGHRS and CDR2 YFSETQ. The V gene end was trimmed by 4 bases and the J gene end by 5 bases; junction bases not matched to a gene: 5. This CDR3 reads CASSPSGRALDTQYF. CDR3 in DNA: TGCGCCAGCAGCCCTAGCGGGAGGGCCTTAGATACGCAGTATTTT.

The gene calls are TRBV6-5 and TRBJ2-7; 8 bases are a match to TRBD1. This CDR3 is 13 amino acids long. V trimming: 5 bases; J trimming: 5 bases; junction bases outside the gene matches: 5. Germline assignment: CDR1 MNHEY and CDR2 SVGAGI. The CDR3 loop is CASSRAGGNEQYF. The CDR3 DNA is TGTGCCAGCAGTCGTGCAGGGGGCAACGAGCAGTACTTC.

Turning to this clone: This CDR3 is also generated by other DNA sequences in the sample. The rearrangement uses TRBV20-1 and TRBJ2-1, with no clear D. CDR1 is DFQATT and CDR2 is SNEGSKA in the germline V gene (reference sequence). The CDR3 totals 11 residues. Trimming pared 6 bases from V and 3 bases from J, leaving 6 bases between. The CDR3, as DNA: TGCAGTGCCCCAGGCTACAATGAGCAGTTCTTC. It yields the protein CSAPGYNEQFF.

With respect to this clone: Additional DNA sequences in this sample encode the identical CDR3. The rearrangement joins TRBV7-2 to TRBJ2-5; 11 bases line up with TRBD2. The CDR3 spans 15 residues. V was clipped by 2 bases and J by 4 bases; unmatched bases: 3. Looked up from germline, CDR1 is SGHTA and CDR2 is FQGNSA. The CDR3 is CASSLPLAGVETQYF. Here the CDR3 DNA reads TGTGCCAGCAGCTTACCACTAGCGGGAGTAGAGACCCAGTACTTC.

Details on this clone: Within the sample, other DNA sequences also encode this same CDR3. CDR3 sequence: CASSLGAGDEQFF. DNA of the CDR3: TGCGCCAGCAGCTTAGGAGCGGGAGATGAGCAGTTCTTC. This rearrangement joins TRBV5-1 to TRBJ2-1; 8 bases match TRBD2. Trimming took 2 bases from V and 8 from J; bases not matched to a gene: 3. CDR1 is SGHRS and CDR2 is YFSETQ in the germline V gene. The CDR3 is 13 amino acids.

This chain joins TRBV30 and TRBJ2-2, with 7 bases identical to TRBD2. The ends lost 1 base at V and 7 bases at J; junction bases unmatched: 12. In germline, CDR1 is GTSNPN, CDR2 SVGIG (reference sequence). CDR3 size: 16 residues. The CDR3 DNA is TGTGCCTGGAGTGGTAGTAGCGGGTTATTGGGCGGGGAGCTGTTTTTT. This gives the protein CAWSGSSGLLGGELFF.

The J gene is TRBJ2-1, the V gene TRBV30; D unresolved. This CDR3 spans 13 amino acids. CDR1 GTSNPN and CDR2 SVGIG come from the germline V gene (reference sequence). V was trimmed by 8 bases and J by 5 bases, leaving 16 bases between them. The CDR3 is CALSFAMDNEQFF. For the CDR3, the DNA is TGTGCCCTAAGTTTTGCGATGGACAATGAGCAGTTCTTC.

The rearrangement links TRBV5-4 to TRBJ2-3; possibly TRBD1 for D (6 bases). Trimming removed 4 bases at V and 1 base at J, with 13 bases between. Germline V CDR1 and CDR2: SGHNT, YYREEE (reference sequence). CDR3 length: 15 amino acids. The CDR3 nucleotides read TGTGCCAGCAGCAGAGGGGGTTCCGGCACAGATACGCAGTATTTT. This codes for CASSRGGSGTDTQYF.

The table lists this clone with a few counts. Other DNA sequences within the sample encode an identical CDR3. The CDR3 DNA sequence: TGTGCCAGCAGCCTAGGGCGTGGGAATGGCTACACCTTC. This translates into CASSLGRGNGYTF. This chain connects TRBV7-3 to TRBJ1-2; no clear D gene. The V gene lost 5 bases and the J gene lost 6 bases, with 13 bases spanning the gap. This CDR3 is built from 13 residues. Germline CDR1 SGHTA, CDR2 FQGTGA.

The sample holds one count of this clone. The rearrangement joins TRBV11-2 to TRBJ1-2; the D is unclear. The CDR3 sequence is 15 residues long. The V gene's germline CDR1 is SGHAT and CDR2 FQNNGV. The ends were cut back, 3 bases at V and 7 bases at J, with 18 bases in the middle. CDR3 sequence (DNA): TGTGCCAGCAGCTTTCTTAGTCGGAGGGTTGGTGGCTACACCTTC. It encodes CASSFLSRRVGGYTF.

The DNA for the CDR3 is TGCAGCGTGAGAAGACAGACTAATGAAAAACTGTTTTTT. This sequence encodes CSVRRQTNEKLFF. The chain combines TRBV29-1 with TRBJ1-4, with a weak D call TRBD1 (5 bases). Germline assignment: CDR1 SQVTM and CDR2 ANQGSEA. The CDR3 has 13 amino acids. The germline V and J ends were trimmed by 6 bases and 2 bases, with 10 bases remaining between them.

V is TRBV27 and J is TRBJ2-2; TRBD1 might be the D (6 bases). Trimming shortened V by 5 bases and J by 5 bases, and 15 bases separated the two germline ends. The V gene's germline CDR1 is MNHEY and CDR2 SMNVEV (reference sequence). The length of the CDR3 is 15 residues. CDR3 sequence reads: CASSRILGGTGELFF. The CDR3 region has the DNA TGTGCCAGCAGTCGCATCTTAGGGGGTACCGGGGAGCTGTTTTTT.

The chain links TRBV28 to TRBJ2-1; 10 bases are shared with TRBD2. The J segment lost 6 bases and the V segment lost 6 bases, leaving 8 bases of the junction unmatched. Germline CDR1 reads MDHEN; CDR2 reads SYDVKM. This CDR3 has 15 residues. CDR3 amino acids: CASSLTASGSNEQFF. The CDR3 DNA follows: TGTGCCAGCAGCCTTACGGCTAGCGGGAGCAATGAGCAGTTCTTC.

The gene calls are TRBV14 and TRBJ1-2; D is possibly TRBD1 (5 bases). Germline V gene sequence: CDR1 SGHDN, CDR2 FVKESK. This CDR3 has 16 residues. V was trimmed by 4 bases and J by 4 bases, leaving 19 bases between them. This CDR3 reads CASSLNHGGGLYGYTF. DNA for the CDR3: TGTGCCAGCAGCCTAAACCACGGGGGGGGACTCTATGGCTACACCTTC. The variable domain in full, completed from reference TRBV14 and TRBJ1-2, reads EAGVTQFPSHSVIEKGQTVTLRCDPISGHDNLYWYRRVMGKEIKFLLHFVKESKQDESGMPNNRFLAERTGGTYSTLKVQPAELEDSGVYFCASSLNHGGGLYGYTFGSGTRLTVV.

The chain recombines TRBV21-1 with TRBJ1-1; TRBD1, as called in the table, went unchecked against the DNA. TRBV21-1 constitutes a pseudogene. This CDR3 is built from 15 residues. The CDR3, as DNA: TGTGCCAGCAGCAAAGAGAAGGGGATGAACACTGAAGCTTTCTTT. Protein sequence: CASSKEKGMNTEAFF.

About this clone: Other DNA sequences in the sample encode the same CDR3. The V and J genes are TRBV29-1 and TRBJ2-3, with D maybe TRBD2 (5 bases). Trimming stripped 2 bases from V and 2 bases from J, with 8 bases between. Germline CDR1 is SQVTM and CDR2 is ANQGSEA. The CDR3 sequence is 13 residues long. The CDR3 loop reads CSVERGSTDTQYF. CDR3 sequence (DNA): TGCAGCGTTGAACGAGGGTCCACAGATACGCAGTATTTT.

J is TRBJ2-2 and V is TRBV7-6; D is uncertain. V lost 5 bases and J lost 6, with 7 bases in between. The CDR3 is 12 amino acids. CDR1 is SGHVS, CDR2 FNYEAQ, per germline. CDR3 sequence (DNA): TGTGCCAGCAGCCCCGCCGCCGGGGAGCTGTTTTTT. Translating it yields CASSPAAGELFF.

The rearrangement uses TRBV15 and TRBJ1-2; maybe TRBD1 (6 bases). V was pared by 3 bases and J by 3 bases, with 11 bases between. The CDR3 extends over 14 amino acids. Germline V gives CDR1 LNHNV, CDR2 YYDKDF (reference sequence). In DNA, the CDR3 is TGTGCCACCAGCAGGGGGGCCCGACACTATGGCTACACCTTC. Amino acids: CATSRGARHYGYTF.

As for this clone: The sample has other DNA sequences that encode this CDR3 too. The CDR3 DNA reads as TGTGCCAGCAGTTTAAGGGGGTGGAATGAGCAGTTCTTC. Protein sequence: CASSLRGWNEQFF. V gene TRBV28 combines with J gene TRBJ2-1, with a possible D match to TRBD1 (6 bases). V was cut by 2 bases and J by 7 bases, with 9 bases left in between. Germline lookup yields CDR1 MDHEN and CDR2 SYDVKM. The length of the CDR3 is 13 residues.

V is TRBV5-1 and J is TRBJ2-7, with a tentative D call TRBD2 (5 bases). The CDR3 is 16 amino acids. Trimming cost V 3 bases and J 3 bases, with 19 bases left between them. Germline V gives CDR1 SGHRS, CDR2 YFSETQ. Here the CDR3 reads CASSWAAAGSLYEQYF. DNA of the CDR3: TGCGCCAGCAGCTGGGCGGCGGCTGGGAGCCTCTACGAGCAGTACTTC.

The chain combines TRBV28 with TRBJ2-3; 8 bases fit TRBD2. Germline CDR1 is MDHEN and CDR2 is SYDVKM. The CDR3 is 17 amino acids. J gave up 0 bases and V 6 bases, and 11 bases lay outside the gene matches. CDR3 amino acids: CASRGDSGAFSTDTQYF. The DNA for the CDR3 is TGTGCCAGCAGGGGGGATAGCGGGGCGTTTAGCACAGATACGCAGTATTTT.

Turning to this clone: The CDR3 carries no conserved terminal phenylalanine or tryptophan, so it likely arises from a read error. It is unclear where the CDR3 begins or ends on the DNA, so no DNA is shown, and the CDR3 is as TCRdb lists it. The gene calls are TRBV5-1 and TRBJ1-2; TRBD1 was called by the table and not checked on the DNA. Germline CDR1 and CDR2: SGHRS and YFSETQ. The CDR3 length equals 13 residues, ends included. The CDR3 region is CASRGTSGSDINL.

With regard to this clone: The same CDR3 can be traced to other DNA sequences in this sample. The chain recombines TRBV6-1 with TRBJ1-2; 7 bases are shared with TRBD1. From germline, CDR1 is MNHNS and CDR2 SASEGT. J lost 2 bases, V lost 6 bases, and 0 bases had no gene match. The CDR3 is 12 residues long. This CDR3 is CASRDRNYGYTF. The CDR3 nucleotides are TGTGCCAGCAGGGACAGGAACTATGGCTACACCTTC.

The chain carries TRBV11-1 and TRBJ2-1; 7 nucleotides agree with TRBD2. The germline CDR1 and CDR2 sequences are SGHAT and FQDESV (reference sequence). The CDR3 spans 13 residues. V lost 6 bases, J lost 12 bases, and 11 bases stayed unmatched. CDR3 in amino acids: CASRSRLGGWQFF. CDR3 DNA: TGTGCCAGCAGGTCACGATTGGGAGGGTGGCAGTTCTTC.

This clone showed up just a few times. This sequence joins TRBV11-2 and TRBJ2-2; TRBD2 matches at 7 bases. CDR3 length equals 15 residues. The V segment lost 3 bases and the J segment 2 bases; nucleotides outside the gene matches: 3. From germline, CDR1 is SGHAT and CDR2 FQNNGV. CDR3: CASSLLAANTGELFF. The CDR3, as DNA: TGTGCCAGCAGCTTGCTAGCGGCAAACACCGGGGAGCTGTTTTTT.

The V and J genes are TRBV2 and TRBJ2-6, with no clear D. The length of the CDR3 is 11 residues. V lost 5 bases and J 5 bases, leaving 1 base between the germline ends. Germline V gives CDR1 SNHLY, CDR2 FYNNEI. CDR3 sequence (DNA): TGTGCCAGCAGTCGGGCCAACGTCCTGACTTTC. Protein product: CASSRANVLTF.